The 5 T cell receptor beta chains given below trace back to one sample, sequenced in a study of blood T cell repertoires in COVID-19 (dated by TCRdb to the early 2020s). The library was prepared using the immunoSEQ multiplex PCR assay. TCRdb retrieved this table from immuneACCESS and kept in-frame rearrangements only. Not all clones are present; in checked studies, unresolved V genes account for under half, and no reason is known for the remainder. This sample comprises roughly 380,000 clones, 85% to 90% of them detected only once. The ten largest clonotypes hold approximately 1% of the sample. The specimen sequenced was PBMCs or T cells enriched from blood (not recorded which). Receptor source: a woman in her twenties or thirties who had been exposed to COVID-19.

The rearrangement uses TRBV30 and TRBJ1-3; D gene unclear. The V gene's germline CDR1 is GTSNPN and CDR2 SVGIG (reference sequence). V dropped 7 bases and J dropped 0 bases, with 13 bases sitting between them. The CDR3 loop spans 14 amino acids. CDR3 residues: CASRGPSSGNTIYF. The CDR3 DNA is TGTGCCTCCCGCGGGCCGAGCTCTGGAAACACCATATATTTT.

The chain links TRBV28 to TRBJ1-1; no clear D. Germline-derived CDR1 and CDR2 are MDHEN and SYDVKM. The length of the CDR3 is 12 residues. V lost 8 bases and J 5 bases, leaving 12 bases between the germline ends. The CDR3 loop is CASDGGVTEAFF. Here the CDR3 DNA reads TGTGCCAGCGATGGTGGAGTGACTGAAGCTTTCTTT. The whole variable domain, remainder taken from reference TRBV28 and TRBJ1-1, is DVKVTQSSRYLVKRTGEKVFLECVQDMDHENMFWYRQDPGLGLRLIYFSYDVKMKEKGDIPEGYSVSREKKERFSLILESASTNQTSMYLCASDGGVTEAFFGQGTRLTVV.

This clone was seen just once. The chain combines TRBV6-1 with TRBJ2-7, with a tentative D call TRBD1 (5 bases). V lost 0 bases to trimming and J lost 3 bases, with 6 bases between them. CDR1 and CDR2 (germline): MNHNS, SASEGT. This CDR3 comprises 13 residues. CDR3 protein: CASSEADSYEQYF. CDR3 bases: TGTGCCAGCAGTGAAGCAGACAGCTACGAGCAGTACTTC.

The CDR3 sequence: CASSSDRGRTDTQYF. In DNA form, the CDR3 reads TGTGCCAGCAGCTCCGACAGGGGGCGAACAGATACGCAGTATTTT. The genes are TRBV7-3 and TRBJ2-3; 10 bases line up with TRBD1. The CDR3 totals 15 residues. Germline V lookup: CDR1 SGHTA, CDR2 FQGTGA. V was clipped by 4 bases and J by 3 bases; unmatched bases: 4.

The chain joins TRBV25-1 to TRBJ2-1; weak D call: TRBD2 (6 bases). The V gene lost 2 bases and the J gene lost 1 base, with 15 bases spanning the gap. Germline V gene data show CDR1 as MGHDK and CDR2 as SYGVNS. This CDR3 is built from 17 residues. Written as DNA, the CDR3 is TGTGCCAGCAGTGAACCGAATAGCGGAGCTTCCTACAATGAGCAGTTCTTC. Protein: CASSEPNSGASYNEQFF.